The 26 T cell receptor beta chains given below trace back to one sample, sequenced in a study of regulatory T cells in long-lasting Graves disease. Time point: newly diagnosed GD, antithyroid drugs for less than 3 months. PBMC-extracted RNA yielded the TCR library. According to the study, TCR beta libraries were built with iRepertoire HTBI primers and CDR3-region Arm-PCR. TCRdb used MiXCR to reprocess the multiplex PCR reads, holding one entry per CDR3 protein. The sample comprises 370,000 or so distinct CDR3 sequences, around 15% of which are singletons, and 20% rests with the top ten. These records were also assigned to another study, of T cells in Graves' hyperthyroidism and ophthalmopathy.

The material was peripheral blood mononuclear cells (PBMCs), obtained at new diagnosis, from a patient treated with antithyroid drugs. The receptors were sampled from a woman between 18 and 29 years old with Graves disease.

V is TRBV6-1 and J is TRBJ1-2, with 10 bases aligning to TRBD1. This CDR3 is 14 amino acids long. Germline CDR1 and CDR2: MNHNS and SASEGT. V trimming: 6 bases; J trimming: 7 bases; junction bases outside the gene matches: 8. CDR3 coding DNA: TGTGCCAGCAGAGATATCGGGACAGGGGTTGGCTACACCTTC. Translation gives CASRDIGTGVGYTF.

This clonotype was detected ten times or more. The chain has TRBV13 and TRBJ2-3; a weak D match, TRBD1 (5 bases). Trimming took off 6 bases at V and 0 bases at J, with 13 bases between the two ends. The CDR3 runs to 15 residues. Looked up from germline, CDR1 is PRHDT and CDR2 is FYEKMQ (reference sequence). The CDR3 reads CASSYRLTSTDTQYF. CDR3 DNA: TGTGCCAGCAGTTACAGGCTGACTAGCACAGATACGCAGTATTTT.

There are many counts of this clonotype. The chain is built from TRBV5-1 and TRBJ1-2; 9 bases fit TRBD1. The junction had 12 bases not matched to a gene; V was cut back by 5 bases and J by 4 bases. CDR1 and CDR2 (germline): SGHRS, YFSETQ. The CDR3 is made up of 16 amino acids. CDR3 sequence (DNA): TGCGCCAGCAGTGACGAGGGACAGGGTTCGGGCTATGGCTACACCTTC. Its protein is CASSDEGQGSGYGYTF.

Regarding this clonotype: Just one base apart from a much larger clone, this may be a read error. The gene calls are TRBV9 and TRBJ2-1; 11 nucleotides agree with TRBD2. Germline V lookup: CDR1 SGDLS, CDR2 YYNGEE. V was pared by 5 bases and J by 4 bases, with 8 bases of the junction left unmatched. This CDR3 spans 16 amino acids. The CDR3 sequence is CASSSSGGAEYNEQFF. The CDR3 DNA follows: TGTGCCAGCAGTAGTAGCGGGGGGGCGGAGTACAATGAGCAGTTCTTC. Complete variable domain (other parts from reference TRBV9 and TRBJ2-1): DSGVTQTPKHLITATGQRVTLRCSPRSGDLSVYWYQQSLDQGLQFLIQYYNGEERAKGNILERFSAQQFPDLHSELNLSSLELGDSALYFCASSSSGGAEYNEQFFGPGTRLTVL.

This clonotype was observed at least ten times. CDR3 loop: CASSFPGTLNEKLFF. The CDR3 DNA is TGTGCCAGCAGTTTCCCCGGGACATTGAATGAAAAACTGTTTTTT. V usage is TRBV28 and J usage is TRBJ1-4, with D perhaps matching TRBD1 (6 bases). Trimming removed 3 bases from V and 5 bases from J, with 13 bases in between. From germline, CDR1 is MDHEN and CDR2 SYDVKM. The CDR3 has 15 residues.

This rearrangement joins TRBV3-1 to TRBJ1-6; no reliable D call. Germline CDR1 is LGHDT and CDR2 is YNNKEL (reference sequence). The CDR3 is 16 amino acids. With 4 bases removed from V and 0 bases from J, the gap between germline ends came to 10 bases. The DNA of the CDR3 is TGTGCCAGCAGCCCAGGATCGAGCTCCTATAATTCACCCCTCCACTTT. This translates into CASSPGSSSYNSPLHF.

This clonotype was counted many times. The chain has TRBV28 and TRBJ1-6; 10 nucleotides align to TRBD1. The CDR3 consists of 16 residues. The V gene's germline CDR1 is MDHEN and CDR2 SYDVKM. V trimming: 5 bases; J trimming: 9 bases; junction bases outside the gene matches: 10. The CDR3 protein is CASSRAGQGWASPLHF. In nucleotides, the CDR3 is TGTGCCAGCAGTCGGGCGGGACAGGGGTGGGCTTCACCCCTCCACTTT.

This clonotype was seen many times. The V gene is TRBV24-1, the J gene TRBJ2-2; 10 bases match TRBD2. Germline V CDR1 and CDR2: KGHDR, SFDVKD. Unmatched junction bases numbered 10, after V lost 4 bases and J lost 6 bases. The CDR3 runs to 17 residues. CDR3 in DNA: TGTGCCACCAGTGACCCCACTAGCGGGGCAGGTGCCGGGGAGCTGTTTTTT. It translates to CATSDPTSGAGAGELFF.

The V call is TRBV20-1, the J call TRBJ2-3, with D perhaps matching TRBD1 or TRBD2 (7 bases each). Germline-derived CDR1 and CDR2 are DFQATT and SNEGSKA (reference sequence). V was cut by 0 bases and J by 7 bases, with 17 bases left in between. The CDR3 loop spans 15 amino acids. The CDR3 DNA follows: TGCAGTGCTAGAGATTCGACAGGGAGGGGCCATACGCAGTATTTT. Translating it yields CSARDSTGRGHTQYF.

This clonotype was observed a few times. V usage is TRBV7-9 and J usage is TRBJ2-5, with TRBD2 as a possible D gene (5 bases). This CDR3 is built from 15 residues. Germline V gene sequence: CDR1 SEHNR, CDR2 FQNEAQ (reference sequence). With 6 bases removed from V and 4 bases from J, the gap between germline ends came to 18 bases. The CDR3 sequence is CASSTLASAGETQYF. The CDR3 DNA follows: TGTGCCAGCAGTACCCTCGCCAGCGCGGGAGAGACCCAGTACTTC.

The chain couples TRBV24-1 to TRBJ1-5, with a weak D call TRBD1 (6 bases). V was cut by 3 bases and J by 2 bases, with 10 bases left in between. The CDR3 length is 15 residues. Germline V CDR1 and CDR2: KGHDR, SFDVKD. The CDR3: CATSDPRGGNQPQHF. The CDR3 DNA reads TGTGCCACCAGTGATCCCAGGGGCGGCAATCAGCCCCAGCATTTT.

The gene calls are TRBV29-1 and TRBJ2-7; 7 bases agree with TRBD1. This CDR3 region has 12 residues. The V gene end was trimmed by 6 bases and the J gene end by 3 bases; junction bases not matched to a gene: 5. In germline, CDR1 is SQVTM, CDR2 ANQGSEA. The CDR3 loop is CSVGDSSYEQYF. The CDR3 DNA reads TGCAGCGTCGGGGACAGCAGCTACGAGCAGTACTTC.

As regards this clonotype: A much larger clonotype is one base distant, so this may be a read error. The DNA for the CDR3 is TGTGCCAGCAGCCCTGACAGCTATAGCAGTCAGCCCCAGCATTTT. This encodes CASSPDSYSSQPQHF. The chain recombines TRBV2 with TRBJ1-5; TRBD1 is a possible D gene (5 bases). The CDR3 is 15 residues long. Per germline, CDR1 SNHLY and CDR2 FYNNEI.

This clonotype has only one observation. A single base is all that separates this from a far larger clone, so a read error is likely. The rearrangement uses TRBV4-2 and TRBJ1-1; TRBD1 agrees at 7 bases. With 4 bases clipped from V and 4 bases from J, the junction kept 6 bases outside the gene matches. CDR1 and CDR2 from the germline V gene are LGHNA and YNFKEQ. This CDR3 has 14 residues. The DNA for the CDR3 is TGTGCCAGCAGCCCGGACAGGATGGGCACTGAAGCTTTCTTT. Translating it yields CASSPDRMGTEAFF.

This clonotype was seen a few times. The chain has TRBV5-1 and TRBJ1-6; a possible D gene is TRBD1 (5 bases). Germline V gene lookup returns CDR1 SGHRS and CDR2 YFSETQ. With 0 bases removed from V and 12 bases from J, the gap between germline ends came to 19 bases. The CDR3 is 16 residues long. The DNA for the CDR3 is TGCGCCAGCAGCTTGGACGCCGGGACGCACCCTATACCCCTCCACTTT. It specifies CASSLDAGTHPIPLHF.

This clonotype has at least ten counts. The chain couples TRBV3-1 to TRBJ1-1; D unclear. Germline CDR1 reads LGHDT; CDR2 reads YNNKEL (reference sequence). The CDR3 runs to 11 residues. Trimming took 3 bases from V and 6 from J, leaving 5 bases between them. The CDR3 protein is CASSQWSEAFF. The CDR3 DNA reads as TGTGCCAGCAGCCAGTGGTCTGAAGCTTTCTTT.

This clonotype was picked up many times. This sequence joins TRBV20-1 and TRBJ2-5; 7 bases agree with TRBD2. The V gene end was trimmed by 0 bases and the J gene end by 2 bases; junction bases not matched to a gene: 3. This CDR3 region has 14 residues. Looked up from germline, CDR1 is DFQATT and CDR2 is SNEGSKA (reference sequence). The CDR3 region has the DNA TGCAGTGCTAGAGATCCGGGGGGTCAAGAGACCCAGTACTTC. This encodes CSARDPGGQETQYF.

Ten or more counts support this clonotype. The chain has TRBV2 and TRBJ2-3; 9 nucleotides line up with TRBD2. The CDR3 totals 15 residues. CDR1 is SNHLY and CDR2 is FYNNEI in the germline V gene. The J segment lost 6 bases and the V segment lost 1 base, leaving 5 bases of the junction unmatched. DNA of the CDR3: TGTGCCAGCAGTGAAGTTGCGGGGGGGCCTGATACGCAGTATTTT. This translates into CASSEVAGGPDTQYF.

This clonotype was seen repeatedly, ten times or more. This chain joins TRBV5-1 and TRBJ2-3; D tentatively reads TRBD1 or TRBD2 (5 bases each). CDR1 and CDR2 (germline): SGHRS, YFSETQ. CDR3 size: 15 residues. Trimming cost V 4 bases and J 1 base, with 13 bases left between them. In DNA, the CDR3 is TGCGCCAGCAGCGGGGCCCCGGGGCGCACAGATACGCAGTATTTT. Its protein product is CASSGAPGRTDTQYF.

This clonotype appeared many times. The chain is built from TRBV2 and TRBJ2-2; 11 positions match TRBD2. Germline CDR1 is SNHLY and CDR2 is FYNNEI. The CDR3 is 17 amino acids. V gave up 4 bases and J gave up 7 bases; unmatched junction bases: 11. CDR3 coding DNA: TGTGCCAGCAGTGGGGGACTAGCGGAAGCCAGAGGCGGGGAGCTGTTTTTT. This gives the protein CASSGGLAEARGGELFF.

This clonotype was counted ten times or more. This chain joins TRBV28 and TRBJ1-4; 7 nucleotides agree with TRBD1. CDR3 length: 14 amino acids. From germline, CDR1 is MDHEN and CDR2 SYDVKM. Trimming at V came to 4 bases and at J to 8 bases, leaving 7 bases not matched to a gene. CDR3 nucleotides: TGTGCCAGCAGTTCCCAGGGGGTGAAAGAAAAACTGTTTTTT. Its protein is CASSSQGVKEKLFF.

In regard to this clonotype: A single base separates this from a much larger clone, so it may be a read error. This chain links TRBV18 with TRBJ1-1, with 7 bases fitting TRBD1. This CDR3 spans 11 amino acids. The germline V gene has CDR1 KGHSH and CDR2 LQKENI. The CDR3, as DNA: TGTGTCAGCTCACCAGGGGGGGAAGCTTTCTTT. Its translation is CVSSPGGEAFF. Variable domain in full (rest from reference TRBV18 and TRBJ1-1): NAGVMQNPRHLVRRRGQEARLRCSPMKGHSHVYWYRQLPEEGLKFMVYLQKENIIDESGMPKERFSAEFPKEGPSILRIQQVVRGDSAAYFCVSSPGGEAFFGQGTRLTVV.

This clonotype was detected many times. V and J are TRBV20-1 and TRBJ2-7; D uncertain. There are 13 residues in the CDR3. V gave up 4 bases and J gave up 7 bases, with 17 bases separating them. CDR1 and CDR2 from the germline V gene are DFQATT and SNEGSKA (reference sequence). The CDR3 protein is CSATLWGTGEQYF. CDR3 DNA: TGCAGTGCTACCCTGTGGGGTACTGGGGAGCAGTACTTC.

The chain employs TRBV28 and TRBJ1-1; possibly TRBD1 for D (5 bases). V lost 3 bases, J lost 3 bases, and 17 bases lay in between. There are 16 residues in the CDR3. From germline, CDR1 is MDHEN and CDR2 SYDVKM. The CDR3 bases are TGTGCCAGCAGTTTCGTCTATGGGGGGTCTGACACTGAAGCTTTCTTT. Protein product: CASSFVYGGSDTEAFF.

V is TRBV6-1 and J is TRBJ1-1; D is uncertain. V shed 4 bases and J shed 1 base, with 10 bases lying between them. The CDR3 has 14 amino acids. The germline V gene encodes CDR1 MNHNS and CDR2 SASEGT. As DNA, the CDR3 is TGTGCCAGCAGTGTGGTCAGTAAGAACACTGAAGCTTTCTTT. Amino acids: CASSVVSKNTEAFF.

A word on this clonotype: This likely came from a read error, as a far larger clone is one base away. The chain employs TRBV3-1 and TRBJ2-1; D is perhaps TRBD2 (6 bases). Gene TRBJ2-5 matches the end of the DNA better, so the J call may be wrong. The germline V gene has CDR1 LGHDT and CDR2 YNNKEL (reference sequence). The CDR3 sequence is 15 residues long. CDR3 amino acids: CASGHWEDAQETQYF. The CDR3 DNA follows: TGTGCCAGCGGCCACTGGGAGGACGCCCAAGAGACCCAGTACTTC.